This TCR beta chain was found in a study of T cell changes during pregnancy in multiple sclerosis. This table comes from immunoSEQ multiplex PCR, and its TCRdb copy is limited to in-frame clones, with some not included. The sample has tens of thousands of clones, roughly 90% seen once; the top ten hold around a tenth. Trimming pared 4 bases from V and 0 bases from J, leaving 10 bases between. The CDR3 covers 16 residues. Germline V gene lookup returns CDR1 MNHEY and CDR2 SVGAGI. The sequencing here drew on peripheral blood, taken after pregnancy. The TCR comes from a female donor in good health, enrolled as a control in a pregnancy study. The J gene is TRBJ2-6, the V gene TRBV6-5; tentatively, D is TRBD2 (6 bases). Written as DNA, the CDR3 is TGTGCCAGCAGTTCCCTCGGGGGCTCTGGGGCCAACGTCCTGACTTTC. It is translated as CASSSLGGSGANVLTF.